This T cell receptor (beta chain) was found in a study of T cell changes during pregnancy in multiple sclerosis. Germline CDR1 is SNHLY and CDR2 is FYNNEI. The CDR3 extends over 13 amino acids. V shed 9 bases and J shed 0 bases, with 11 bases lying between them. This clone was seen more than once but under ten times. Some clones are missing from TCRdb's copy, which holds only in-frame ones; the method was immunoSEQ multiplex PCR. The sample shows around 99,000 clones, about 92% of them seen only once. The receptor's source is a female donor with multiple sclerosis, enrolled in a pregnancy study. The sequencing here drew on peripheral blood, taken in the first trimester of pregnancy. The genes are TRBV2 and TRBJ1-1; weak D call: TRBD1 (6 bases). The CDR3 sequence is CARGQGMNTEAFF. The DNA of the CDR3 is TGTGCCAGGGGGCAGGGGATGAACACTGAAGCTTTCTTT.